A single sample gave rise to the 29 T cell receptor beta chains below, sequenced in a study of blood T cell repertoires in COVID-19. Sequencing was performed with immunoSEQ multiplex PCR; in TCRdb, only in-frame clones are kept and a portion is missing. Of roughly 350,000 clones listed, around nine tenths are singletons. The sequenced material came from peripheral blood. These receptors were taken from a young woman who had recovered from COVID-19.

The chain has TRBV11-3 and TRBJ1-2; 7 bases are a match to TRBD1. The CDR3 length is 14 residues. In germline, CDR1 is SGHNT, CDR2 YENEEA. V dropped 5 bases and J dropped 8; count of bases not matched to a gene: 11. The DNA of the CDR3 is TGTGCCAGCAGCCAGGGACAGCCACTTGGGGGCTACACCTTC. Translation: CASSQGQPLGGYTF.

The chain is built from TRBV10-3 and TRBJ1-6, with TRBD1 matching over 7 bases. The V segment lost 6 bases and the J segment 6 bases; nucleotides outside the gene matches: 8. This CDR3 comprises 15 residues. Germline V gene sequence: CDR1 ENHRY, CDR2 SYGVKD. DNA for the CDR3: TGTGCCATCAGGACGGGACAGTCGGGTAATTCACCCCTCCACTTT. Protein sequence: CAIRTGQSGNSPLHF.

Concerning this clone: The sample has other DNA sequences that encode this CDR3 too. The J gene is TRBJ1-1, the V gene TRBV19; no firm D call. This CDR3 is built from 13 residues. Germline CDR1 LNHDA, CDR2 SQIVND (reference sequence). V was pared by 3 bases and J by 0 bases, with 5 bases between. The DNA of the CDR3 is TGTGCCAGTAGTATCTCGGTGAACACTGAAGCTTTCTTT. Translating gives CASSISVNTEAFF.

V and J are TRBV27 and TRBJ2-3; 10 bases are a match to TRBD2. Germline lookup yields CDR1 MNHEY and CDR2 SMNVEV (reference sequence). V gave up 4 bases and J gave up 8 bases; unmatched junction bases: 15. The CDR3 is 17 amino acids. The CDR3 loop reads CASSSQLPSGSLATQYF. In DNA, the CDR3 is TGTGCCAGCAGTTCTCAACTTCCTAGCGGGAGTCTTGCTACGCAGTATTTT.

The rearrangement links TRBV7-9 to TRBJ1-1; tentative D call: TRBD1 (6 bases). Germline V CDR1 and CDR2: SEHNR, FQNEAQ (reference sequence). The CDR3 spans 15 residues. V gave up 0 bases and J gave up 0 bases, with 8 bases separating them. The CDR3 reads CASSLAQGLNTEAFF. The CDR3 DNA sequence: TGTGCCAGCAGCTTAGCGCAGGGGCTGAACACTGAAGCTTTCTTT.

CDR3 sequence reads: CASSEGQGTRNTIYF. CDR3 sequence (DNA): TGTGCCAGCAGTGAAGGACAGGGGACTAGAAACACCATATATTTT. This chain joins TRBV6-1 and TRBJ1-3; 8 bases agree with TRBD1. Looked up from germline, CDR1 is MNHNS and CDR2 is SASEGT. V trimming: 1 base; J trimming: 5 bases; junction bases outside the gene matches: 4. The CDR3 consists of 15 residues.

The genes are TRBV18 and TRBJ2-3; tentatively, D is TRBD1 (5 bases). The V gene lost 2 bases and the J gene lost 0 bases, with 15 bases spanning the gap. The germline V gene has CDR1 KGHSH and CDR2 LQKENI. The CDR3 sequence is 17 residues long. The CDR3 spells CASSPLPTVTSTDTQYF. CDR3 in DNA: TGTGCCAGCTCACCATTACCGACAGTCACTAGCACAGATACGCAGTATTTT. Together with reference TRBV18 and TRBJ2-3, the CDR3 gives the full variable domain: NAGVMQNPRHLVRRRGQEARLRCSPMKGHSHVYWYRQLPEEGLKFMVYLQKENIIDESGMPKERFSAEFPKEGPSILRIQQVVRGDSAAYFCASSPLPTVTSTDTQYFGPGTRLTVL.

The chain recombines TRBV7-8 with TRBJ2-7, with 13 bases that match TRBD2. CDR1 is SGHVS, CDR2 FQNEAQ, per germline. This CDR3 spans 15 amino acids. V shed 1 base and J 4 bases; nucleotides not matched to a gene: 1. This chain's CDR3 is CASSLGLAGGYEQYV. In nucleotides, the CDR3 is TGTGCCAGCAGCTTAGGACTAGCGGGGGGATACGAGCAGTACGTC.

The CDR3 here is CASGLVPGDEQFF. The CDR3 DNA sequence: TGTGCTAGTGGTTTGGTACCCGGGGATGAGCAGTTCTTC. This chain links TRBV12-5 with TRBJ2-1, with D maybe TRBD2 (5 bases). Trimming shortened V by 0 bases and J by 8 bases, and 8 bases separated the two germline ends. There are 13 residues in the CDR3. Germline V gene lookup returns CDR1 LGHNT and CDR2 FRNRAP.

This chain joins TRBV7-9 and TRBJ1-2, with TRBD1 matching 7 bases. V shed 4 bases and J 1 base; nucleotides not matched to a gene: 9. This CDR3 is built from 16 residues. Germline V gene data show CDR1 as SEHNR and CDR2 as FQNEAQ (reference sequence). In DNA, the CDR3 is TGTGCCAGCAGCTCGGGGGACAGTATACTTAACTATGGCTACACCTTC. Protein sequence: CASSSGDSILNYGYTF.

The chain links TRBV15 to TRBJ1-5; D gene ambiguous. Germline CDR1 is LNHNV and CDR2 is YYDKDF (reference sequence). The germline V and J ends were trimmed by 8 bases and 1 base, with 12 bases remaining between them. The CDR3 is 14 residues long. As DNA, the CDR3 is TGTGCCACCGCGGCGGGCAGGAGCAATCAGCCCCAGCATTTT. Translated, it gives CATAAGRSNQPQHF. Supplemented by reference TRBV15 and TRBJ1-5, the full variable domain reads DAMVIQNPRYQVTQFGKPVTLSCSQTLNHNVMYWYQQKSSQAPKLLFHYYDKDFNNEADTPDNFQSRRPNTSFCFLDIRSPGLGDTAMYLCATAAGRSNQPQHFGDGTRLSIL.

The chain uses TRBV7-2 and TRBJ2-3, with 8 bases that match TRBD2. V dropped 1 base and J dropped 0; count of bases not matched to a gene: 3. The CDR3 consists of 16 residues. Germline loops: CDR1 SGHTA, CDR2 FQGNSA. CDR3 coding DNA: TGTGCCAGCAGCTTAGAAGCGGGGGCTAGCACAGATACGCAGTATTTT. It translates to CASSLEAGASTDTQYF.

The chain carries TRBV25-1 and TRBJ1-1; D perhaps matches TRBD1 (5 bases). The germline gives CDR1 MGHDK, CDR2 SYGVNS. The V end was cut by 3 bases, the J end by 5 bases, with 10 bases between. This CDR3 has 13 amino acids. CDR3 bases: TGTGCCAGCAGTGATGGGGGGGGAACTGAAGCTTTCTTT. It specifies CASSDGGGTEAFF.

This chain uses TRBV5-1 with TRBJ2-7; TRBD1 might be the D (5 bases). V was cut by 2 bases and J by 3 bases, with 15 bases left in between. The CDR3 covers 15 residues. Germline V lookup: CDR1 SGHRS, CDR2 YFSETQ. Here the CDR3 reads CASSFPRAPDYEQYV. The CDR3, as DNA: TGCGCCAGCAGCTTTCCCAGGGCTCCAGACTACGAGCAGTACGTC.

The chain links TRBV11-3 to TRBJ2-1; 9 positions match TRBD1. Germline CDR1 SGHNT, CDR2 YENEEA. V trimming: 5 bases; J trimming: 7 bases; junction bases outside the gene matches: 9. The CDR3 sequence is 15 residues long. As DNA, the CDR3 is TGTGCCAGCAGCCTAGGACAGGGGTCCGAAAATGAGCAGTTCTTC. Its protein product is CASSLGQGSENEQFF.

The chain has TRBV18 and TRBJ1-2; 12 bases match TRBD1. V lost 3 bases and J lost 4; bases outside the gene matches: 3. The CDR3 runs 15 residues. CDR1 is KGHSH and CDR2 is LQKENI in the germline V gene. In DNA form, the CDR3 reads TGTGCCAGCTCACCCCGGGACAGGGGGCTCTATGGCTACACCTTC. Translated: CASSPRDRGLYGYTF.

This clone was seen only once. The chain is built from TRBV3-1 (or the pseudogene TRBV3-2) and TRBJ2-1; D is possibly TRBD1 (5 bases). Trimming left V 3 bases short and J 0 bases short, with 6 bases between. The CDR3 length is 14 residues. Germline values: CDR1 LGHDT, CDR2 YNNKEL (reference sequence). CDR3 region: CASSQDTSYNEQFF. DNA of the CDR3: TGTGCCAGCAGCCAGGACACCTCCTACAATGAGCAGTTCTTC.

The chain links TRBV7-2 to TRBJ2-3, with 7 bases identical to TRBD2. CDR3 size: 16 residues. Germline CDR1 and CDR2: SGHTA and FQGNSA. With 1 base clipped from V and 1 base from J, the junction kept 5 bases outside the gene matches. The DNA of the CDR3 is TGTGCCAGCAGCTTAGTCCCGCTAGCGGGCACAGATACGCAGTATTTT. Its protein product is CASSLVPLAGTDTQYF.

The chain uses TRBV19 and TRBJ1-1; no firm D call. Germline lookup yields CDR1 LNHDA and CDR2 SQIVND (reference sequence). The CDR3 extends over 14 amino acids. V lost 8 bases, J lost 0 bases, and 13 bases lay in between. The chain's CDR3 is CASSGVWMNTEAFF. CDR3 coding DNA: TGTGCCAGTTCCGGGGTCTGGATGAACACTGAAGCTTTCTTT.

The chain recombines TRBV2 with TRBJ2-2; possibly TRBD1 for D (6 bases). This CDR3 spans 12 amino acids. The V and J ends lost 8 bases and 4 bases respectively, with 8 bases between them. Germline CDR1 and CDR2: SNHLY and FYNNEI. The DNA of the CDR3 is TGTGCCAGCGGACAGTTCACCGGGGAGCTGTTTTTT. Translated, it gives CASGQFTGELFF. Based on the CDR3 plus reference TRBV2 and TRBJ2-2, the full variable domain is EPEVTQTPSHQVTQMGQEVILRCVPISNHLYFYWYRQILGQKVEFLVSFYNNEISEKSEIFDDQFSVERPDGSNFTLKIRSTKLEDSAMYFCASGQFTGELFFGEGSRLTVL.

This chain links TRBV14 with TRBJ1-3, with D tentatively TRBD1 (6 bases). Per germline, CDR1 SGHDN and CDR2 FVKESK. V was clipped by 2 bases and J by 0 bases, with 8 bases between them. This CDR3 has 15 residues. In DNA form, the CDR3 reads TGTGCCAGCAGCCAAACAGGGAACTCTGGAAACACCATATATTTT. It encodes CASSQTGNSGNTIYF. The variable domain in full, with the rest retrieved from reference TRBV14 and TRBJ1-3, is EAGVTQFPSHSVIEKGQTVTLRCDPISGHDNLYWYRRVMGKEIKFLLHFVKESKQDESGMPNNRFLAERTGGTYSTLKVQPAELEDSGVYFCASSQTGNSGNTIYFGEGSWLTVV.

V gene TRBV30 combines with J gene TRBJ2-2; TRBD1 matches 7 bases. This CDR3 has 14 residues. J lost 7 bases, V lost 1 base, and 6 bases had no gene match. CDR1 and CDR2 from the germline V gene are GTSNPN and SVGIG (reference sequence). DNA for the CDR3: TGTGCCTGGAGTGGCAAAGGGGGCGGCGGGGAGCTGTTTTTT. This encodes CAWSGKGGGGELFF.

V and J are TRBV21-1 and TRBJ2-2; TRBD2, as called in the table, went unchecked against the DNA. TRBV21-1 is an annotated pseudogene. This CDR3 spans 15 amino acids. The CDR3 loop is CATRLHFARTGELFF. CDR3 in DNA: TGTGCCACCCGCCTCCACTTTGCTCGCACCGGGGAGCTGTTTTTT.

This clone appeared a few times. The J gene is TRBJ2-5, the V gene TRBV7-2; a possible D gene is TRBD2 (6 bases). This CDR3 is 16 amino acids long. Deletions cut 7 bases from V and 0 bases from J, with 18 bases between. The germline V gene encodes CDR1 SGHTA and CDR2 FQGNSA. CDR3 residues: CASNYGGSADQETQYF. CDR3 nucleotide sequence: TGTGCCAGCAACTATGGGGGGTCCGCGGACCAAGAGACCCAGTACTTC. The whole variable domain, filled in from reference TRBV7-2 and TRBJ2-5, reads GAGVSQSPSNKVTEKGKDVELRCDPISGHTALYWYRQSLGQGLEFLIYFQGNSAPDKSGLPSDRFSAERTGGSVSTLTIQRTQQEDSAVYLCASNYGGSADQETQYFGPGTRLLVL.

The chain employs TRBV5-1 and TRBJ2-1, with TRBD1 matching 7 bases. V lost 4 bases and J lost 8; bases outside the gene matches: 9. This CDR3 is 14 amino acids long. The germline V gene encodes CDR1 SGHRS and CDR2 YFSETQ. The CDR3 DNA reads TGCGCCAGCAGCCTGCACAGGGGTCCAGATGAGCAGTTCTTC. It translates to CASSLHRGPDEQFF. Complete variable domain (other parts from reference TRBV5-1 and TRBJ2-1): KAGVTQTPRYLIKTRGQQVTLSCSPISGHRSVSWYQQTPGQGLQFLFEYFSETQRNKGNFPGRFSGRQFSNSRSEMNVSTLELGDSALYLCASSLHRGPDEQFFGPGTRLTVL.

The chain has TRBV28 and TRBJ2-1; weak D call: TRBD1 (5 bases). The ends were cut back, 5 bases at V and 8 bases at J, with 13 bases in the middle. Germline V gives CDR1 MDHEN, CDR2 SYDVKM. This CDR3 has 13 amino acids. The CDR3 sequence is CASSAGLAYEQFF. The DNA for the CDR3 is TGTGCCAGCAGTGCAGGGCTGGCATATGAGCAGTTCTTC.

The J gene is TRBJ2-7, the V gene TRBV27, with TRBD1 matching 10 bases. The CDR3 length is 18 residues. V gave up 0 bases and J gave up 5 bases; unmatched junction bases: 13. Germline CDR1 is MNHEY and CDR2 is SMNVEV (reference sequence). Here the CDR3 reads CASSLSSPAGQGNNEQYV. The DNA of the CDR3 is TGTGCCAGCAGTTTATCCTCTCCCGCGGGACAGGGGAACAACGAGCAGTACGTC.

The sample holds a few counts of this clone. The chain employs TRBV6-6 and TRBJ1-6; TRBD1 matches 9 bases. This CDR3 contains 19 residues. Germline assignment: CDR1 MNHNY and CDR2 SVGAGI (reference sequence). V shed 5 bases, J shed 0 bases, and the junction held 11 bases outside the gene matches. CDR3 sequence: CASSPRGTGSSSYNSPLHF. CDR3 in DNA: TGTGCCAGCAGTCCCCGGGGGACAGGGTCGAGCTCCTATAATTCACCCCTCCACTTT.

This chain uses TRBV7-6 with TRBJ2-5; possible D gene TRBD2, 6 bases. The length of the CDR3 is 16 residues. Trimming took off 0 bases at V and 5 bases at J, with 16 bases between the two ends. In germline, CDR1 is SGHVS, CDR2 FNYEAQ. Here the CDR3 reads CASSLARWEEGETQYF. For the CDR3, the DNA is TGTGCCAGCAGCTTAGCACGGTGGGAGGAGGGTGAGACCCAGTACTTC.